These T cell receptor beta chains were read from a single sample in a study of PD-1 blockade in mismatch repair-deficient tumors. Clones were read by immunoSEQ multiplex PCR, and TCRdb kept only the in-frame ones, dropping some. The sample has about 25,000 clones, about 81% seen once; the top ten hold 2.5% to 3.5%. The sample here was PBMCs, taken before pembrolizumab treatment. These receptors were taken from an adult with mismatch repair-deficient cancer. Each CDR3 is given with its conserved first and last residue. Fields, in order: D gene, V gene, J gene, clone size, CDR3 protein, CDR3 DNA. The D gene is left open where the match is weak. Clone size, where shown, is once, few, many, or a class for clones that have expanded.

>NA|TRBV28|TRBJ1-2|NA
CASRGREYGYTF
TGTGCCAGCAGGGGGCGCGAGTATGGCTACACCTTC
>TRBD2|TRBV29-1|TRBJ2-3|NA
CSVRDYTSTDTQYF
TGCAGCGTACGGGACTACACTAGCACAGATACGCAGTATTTT
>NA|TRBV4-2|TRBJ2-2|NA
CASSLVDTGELFF
TGTGCCAGCAGCCTTGTAGACACCGGGGAGCTGTTTTTT
>TRBD2|TRBV11-1|TRBJ2-7|NA
CASSHHGGGRNYEQYF
TGTGCCAGCAGCCACCACGGGGGGGGCCGCAACTACGAGCAGTACTTC
>TRBD2|TRBV9|TRBJ2-1|NA
CASSPGLAGTNEQFF
TGTGCCAGCAGCCCAGGACTAGCGGGCACCAATGAGCAGTTCTTC
>NA|TRBV5-1|TRBJ2-3|NA
CASSLAEGSPDTQYF
TGCGCCAGCAGCTTGGCCGAGGGCTCGCCAGATACGCAGTATTTT
>NA|TRBV19|TRBJ2-3|NA
CASSIAGTDTQYF
TGTGCCAGTAGTATAGCGGGCACAGATACGCAGTATTTT
>TRBD2|TRBV6-1|TRBJ2-7|NA
CASSDQTSGIGEQYF
TGTGCCAGCAGCGACCAAACTAGCGGGATCGGCGAGCAGTACTTC
>TRBD2|TRBV5-1|TRBJ2-1|NA
CASSLDLVGTSGRARGDEQFF
TGCGCCAGCAGCTTGGACCTTGTCGGGACTAGCGGGAGGGCCCGTGGGGATGAGCAGTTCTTC
>NA|TRBV5-1|TRBJ2-1|NA
CASSLVGDNEQFF
TGCGCCAGCAGCTTGGTCGGGGACAATGAGCAGTTCTTC
>TRBD2|TRBV5-1|TRBJ2-5|once
CASSLAGTSGSWETQYF
TGCGCCAGCAGCTTGGCCGGGACTAGCGGGAGCTGGGAGACCCAGTACTTC
>TRBD1|TRBV29-1|TRBJ1-2|once
CSVPRTGGRGPIDYGYTF
TGCAGCGTTCCGAGGACAGGGGGCAGGGGCCCAATCGACTATGGCTACACCTTC
>NA|TRBV6-5|TRBJ1-5|NA
CARSGGGQQPQHF
TGTGCCAGAAGTGGGGGGGGCCAACAGCCCCAGCATTTT
>NA|TRBV5-1|TRBJ2-3|once
CASSQGGTFPTDTQYF
TGCGCCAGCAGCCAGGGAGGGACATTCCCCACAGATACGCAGTATTTT
>TRBD2|TRBV18|TRBJ2-5|NA
CASSPVAGSSGETQYF
TGTGCCAGCTCACCGGTAGCGGGAAGTTCTGGGGAGACCCAGTACTTC
>NA|TRBV7-2|TRBJ2-7|NA
CASSLELPSYEQYF
TGTGCCAGCAGCTTAGAGCTTCCGAGCTACGAGCAGTACTTC
>TRBD1|TRBV6-5|TRBJ1-5|once
CASTGQGSNQPQHF
TGTGCCAGCACCGGACAGGGTTCCAATCAGCCCCAGCATTTT
>TRBD2|TRBV4-1|TRBJ2-2|NA
CASSQEQGLAGGPNTGELFF
TGCGCCAGCAGCCAAGAGCAAGGTCTAGCGGGAGGGCCGAACACCGGGGAGCTGTTTTTT
>NA|TRBV7-9|TRBJ2-2|NA
CAPSPLLNGELFF
TGTGCTCCCTCCCCACTCTTGAACGGGGAGCTGTTTTTT
>TRBD1|TRBV6-1|TRBJ1-4|NA
CASNRQGGGEKLFF
TGTGCCAGCAACCGACAGGGGGGGGGTGAAAAACTGTTTTTT
>TRBD1|TRBV28|TRBJ1-4|NA
CASSVYRGAGKLFF
TGTGCCAGCAGTGTCTACAGGGGAGCAGGAAAACTGTTTTTT
>NA|TRBV28|TRBJ1-2|NA
CASIVAGGNYGYTF
TGTGCCAGCATTGTCGCGGGGGGTAACTATGGCTACACCTTC
>NA|TRBV14|TRBJ2-1|NA
CASSQTRDSYYNEQFF
TGTGCCAGCAGCCAAACCCGGGACTCTTACTACAATGAGCAGTTCTTC
>NA|TRBV28|TRBJ1-1|NA
CASVMNTEAFF
TGTGCCAGCGTCATGAACACTGAAGCTTTCTTT
>NA|TRBV2|TRBJ1-3|NA
CASSAGRLTGNTIYF
TGTGCCAGCAGTGCTGGCCGGTTGACAGGAAACACCATATATTTT
>NA|TRBV5-1|TRBJ2-7|NA
CASSLAYSNSYEQYF
TGCGCCAGCAGCTTGGCTTACTCAAACTCCTACGAGCAGTACTTC
>NA|TRBV5-1|TRBJ2-3|NA
CASSLSFQDTQYF
TGCGCCAGCAGCTTGAGCTTTCAAGATACGCAGTATTTT
>NA|TRBV10-2|TRBJ1-1|NA
CASSPLNTEAFF
TGCGCCAGCTCCCCCCTTAACACTGAAGCTTTCTTT
>TRBD1|TRBV2|TRBJ1-5|NA
CASSGTGTGQPQHF
TGTGCCAGCAGTGGGACAGGGACAGGGCAGCCCCAGCATTTT
>TRBD1|TRBV4-1|TRBJ1-5|NA
CASSQDPDRGFQPQHF
TGCGCCAGCAGCCAAGACCCCGACAGGGGTTTCCAGCCCCAGCATTTT
>TRBD1|TRBV29-1|TRBJ1-6|NA
CSVLDRGDSPLHF
TGCAGCGTCCTGGACAGGGGTGATTCACCCCTCCACTTT
>NA|TRBV25-1|TRBJ1-1|NA
CASSDRVNTEAFF
TGTGCCAGCAGTGACAGGGTGAACACTGAAGCTTTCTTT
>TRBD1|TRBV5-1|TRBJ2-7|NA
CASSLGQGFYEQYF
TGCGCCAGCAGCTTGGGACAGGGATTCTACGAGCAGTACTTC
>TRBD1|TRBV28|TRBJ2-7|NA
CASRPRGQGAQEQYF
TGTGCCAGCAGACCTAGAGGACAGGGGGCGCAGGAGCAGTACTTC
>NA|TRBV25-1|TRBJ1-5|once
CASSDGRNNQPQHF
TGTGCCAGCAGTGATGGGCGAAACAATCAGCCCCAGCATTTT
>TRBD2|TRBV5-1|TRBJ2-3|NA
CASSFSGTSGADTQYF
TGCGCCAGCAGCTTCTCCGGGACTAGCGGGGCGGATACGCAGTATTTT
>TRBD1|TRBV19|TRBJ2-4|NA
CASSPSTGVLAKNIQYF
TGTGCCAGTAGTCCCTCGACAGGGGTGCTAGCCAAAAACATTCAGTACTTC
>NA|TRBV5-1|TRBJ2-3|NA
CASSLGGINTDTQYF
TGCGCCAGCAGCTTGGGCGGGATCAATACAGATACGCAGTATTTT
>NA|TRBV7-8|TRBJ1-1|NA
CASSQGRDHVTEAFF
TGTGCCAGCAGTCAAGGCAGGGATCATGTCACTGAAGCTTTCTTT
>NA|TRBV15|TRBJ2-7|NA
CATSQDRPMPPYEQYF
TGTGCCACCAGCCAGGACAGACCCATGCCGCCCTACGAGCAGTACTTC
>NA|TRBV19|TRBJ2-4|NA
CASSIQGSPPKNIQYF
TGTGCCAGTAGTATTCAGGGGTCCCCCCCCAAAAACATTCAGTACTTC
>NA|TRBV6-5|TRBJ2-1|NA
CASSSAPGSYNEQFF
TGTGCCAGCAGTTCCGCTCCGGGGTCCTACAATGAGCAGTTCTTC
>NA|TRBV4-1|TRBJ1-1|NA
CASSLVLTDGLNTEAFF
TGCGCCAGCAGCCTAGTTCTTACGGATGGGCTAAACACTGAAGCTTTCTTT
>NA|TRBV9|TRBJ2-3|NA
CASSVENGERYTDTQYF
TGTGCCAGCAGCGTAGAAAACGGGGAGCGGTACACAGATACGCAGTATTTT
>NA|TRBV10-1|TRBJ1-3|NA
CASSERRGSGNTIYF
TGCGCCAGCAGTGAACGTCGGGGCTCTGGAAACACCATATATTTT
>TRBD1|TRBV7-3|TRBJ1-6|NA
CASSLTGGDSPLHF
TGTGCCAGCAGCTTGACAGGGGGGGATTCACCCCTCCACTTT